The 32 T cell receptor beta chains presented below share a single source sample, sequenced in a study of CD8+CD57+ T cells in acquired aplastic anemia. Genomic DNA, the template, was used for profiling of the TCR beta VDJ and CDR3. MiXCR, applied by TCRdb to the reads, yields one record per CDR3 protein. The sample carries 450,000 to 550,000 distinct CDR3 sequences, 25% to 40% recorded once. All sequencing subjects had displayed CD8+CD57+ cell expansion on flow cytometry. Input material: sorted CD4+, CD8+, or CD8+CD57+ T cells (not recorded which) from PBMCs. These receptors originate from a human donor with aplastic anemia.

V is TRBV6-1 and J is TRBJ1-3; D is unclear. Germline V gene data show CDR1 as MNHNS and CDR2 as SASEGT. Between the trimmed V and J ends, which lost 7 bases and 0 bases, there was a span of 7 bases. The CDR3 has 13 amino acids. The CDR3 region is CASTVASGNTIYF. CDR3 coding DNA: TGTGCCAGCACCGTGGCCTCTGGAAACACCATATATTTT.

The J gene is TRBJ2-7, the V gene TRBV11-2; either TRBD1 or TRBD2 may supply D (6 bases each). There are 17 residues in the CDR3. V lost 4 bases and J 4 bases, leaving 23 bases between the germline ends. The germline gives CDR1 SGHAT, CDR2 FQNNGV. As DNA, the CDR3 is TGTGCCAGCAGCTCCGATCCCGGGGGCTATAAAGTTTACGAGCAGTACTTC. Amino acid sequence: CASSSDPGGYKVYEQYF.

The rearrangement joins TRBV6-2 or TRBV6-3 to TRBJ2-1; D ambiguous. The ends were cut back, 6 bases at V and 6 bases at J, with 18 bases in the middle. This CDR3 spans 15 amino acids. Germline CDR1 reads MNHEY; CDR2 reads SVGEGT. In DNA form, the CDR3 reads TGTGCCAGCAGCTATATAGGCCAATACGCCAATGAGCAGTTCTTC. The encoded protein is CASSYIGQYANEQFF.

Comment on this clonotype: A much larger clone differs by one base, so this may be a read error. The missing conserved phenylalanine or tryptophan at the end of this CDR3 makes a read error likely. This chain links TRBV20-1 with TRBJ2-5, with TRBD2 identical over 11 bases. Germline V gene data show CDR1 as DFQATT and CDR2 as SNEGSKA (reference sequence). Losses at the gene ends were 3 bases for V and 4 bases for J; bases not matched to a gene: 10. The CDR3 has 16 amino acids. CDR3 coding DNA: TGCAGTGCTAGCGGGTCTAGCGGGAGGTTGGCAGAGACCCAGTACCTC. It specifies CSASGSSGRLAETQYL.

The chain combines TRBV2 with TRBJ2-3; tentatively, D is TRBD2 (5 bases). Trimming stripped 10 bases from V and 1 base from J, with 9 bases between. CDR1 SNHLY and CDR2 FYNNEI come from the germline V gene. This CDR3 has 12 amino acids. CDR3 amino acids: CATLGGTDTQYF. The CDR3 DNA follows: TGTGCCACACTCGGGGGCACAGATACGCAGTATTTT. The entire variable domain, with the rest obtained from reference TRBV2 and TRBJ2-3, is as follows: EPEVTQTPSHQVTQMGQEVILRCVPISNHLYFYWYRQILGQKVEFLVSFYNNEISEKSEIFDDQFSVERPDGSNFTLKIRSTKLEDSAMYFCATLGGTDTQYFGPGTRLTVL.

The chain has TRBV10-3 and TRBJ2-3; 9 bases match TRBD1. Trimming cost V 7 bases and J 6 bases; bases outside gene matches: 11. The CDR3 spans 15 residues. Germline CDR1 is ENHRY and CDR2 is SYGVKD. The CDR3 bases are TGTGCCATCAAATCGGGACAGGGAATCGGCGATACGCAGTATTTT. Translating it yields CAIKSGQGIGDTQYF.

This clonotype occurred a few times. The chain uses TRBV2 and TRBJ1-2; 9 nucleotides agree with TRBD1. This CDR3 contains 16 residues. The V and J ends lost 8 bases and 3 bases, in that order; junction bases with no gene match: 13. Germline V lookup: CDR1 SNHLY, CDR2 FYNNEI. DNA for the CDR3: TGTGCCAGCTCACCACGACCGGGACAGGGTGACTATGGCTACACCTTC. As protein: CASSPRPGQGDYGYTF.

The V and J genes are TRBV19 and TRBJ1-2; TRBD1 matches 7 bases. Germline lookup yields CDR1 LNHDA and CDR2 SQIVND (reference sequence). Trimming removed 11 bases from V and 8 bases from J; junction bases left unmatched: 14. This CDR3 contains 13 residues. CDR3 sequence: CAGSGQNERGYTF. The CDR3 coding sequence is TGTGCCGGCTCGGGACAGAACGAAAGGGGCTACACCTTC.

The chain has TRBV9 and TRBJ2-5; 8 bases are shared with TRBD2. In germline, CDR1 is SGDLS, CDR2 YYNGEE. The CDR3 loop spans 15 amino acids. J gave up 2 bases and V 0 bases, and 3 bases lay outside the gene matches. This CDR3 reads CASSVESGRQETQYF. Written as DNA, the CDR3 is TGTGCCAGCAGCGTAGAGAGCGGGAGACAAGAGACCCAGTACTTC.

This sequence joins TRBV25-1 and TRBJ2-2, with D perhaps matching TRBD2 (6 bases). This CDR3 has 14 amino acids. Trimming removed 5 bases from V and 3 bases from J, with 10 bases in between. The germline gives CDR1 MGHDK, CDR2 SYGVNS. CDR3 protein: CASSSGGYTGELFF. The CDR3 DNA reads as TGTGCCAGCAGTAGCGGAGGGTACACCGGGGAGCTGTTTTTT.

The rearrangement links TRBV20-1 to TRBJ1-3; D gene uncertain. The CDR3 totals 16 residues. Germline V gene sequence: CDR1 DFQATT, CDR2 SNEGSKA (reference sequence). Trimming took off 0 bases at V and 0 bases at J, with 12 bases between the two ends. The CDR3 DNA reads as TGCAGTGCTAGAGATGGGATGGGTAGCTCTGGAAACACCATATATTTT. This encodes CSARDGMGSSGNTIYF.

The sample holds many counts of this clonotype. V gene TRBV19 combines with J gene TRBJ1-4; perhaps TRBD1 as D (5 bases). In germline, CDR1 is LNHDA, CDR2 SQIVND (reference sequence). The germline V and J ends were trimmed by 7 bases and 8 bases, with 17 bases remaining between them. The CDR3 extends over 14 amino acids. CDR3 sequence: CASTPEGIGEKLFF. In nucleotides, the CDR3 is TGTGCCAGTACCCCTGAGGGGATTGGGGAAAAACTGTTTTTT. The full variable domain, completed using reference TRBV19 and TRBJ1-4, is DGGITQSPKYLFRKEGQNVTLSCEQNLNHDAMYWYRQDPGQGLRLIYYSQIVNDFQKGDIAEGYSVSREKKESFPLTVTSAQKNPTAFYLCASTPEGIGEKLFFGSGTQLSVL.

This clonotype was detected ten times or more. In nucleotides, the CDR3 is TGCAGCTACCGAAGGGGGCGGGATGAGCAGTTCTTC. Amino acids: CSYRRGRDEQFF. The chain couples TRBV29-1 to TRBJ2-1, with TRBD1 matching over 7 bases. V lost 8 bases, J lost 8 bases, and 9 bases stayed unmatched. From germline, CDR1 is SQVTM and CDR2 ANQGSEA. There are 12 residues in the CDR3.

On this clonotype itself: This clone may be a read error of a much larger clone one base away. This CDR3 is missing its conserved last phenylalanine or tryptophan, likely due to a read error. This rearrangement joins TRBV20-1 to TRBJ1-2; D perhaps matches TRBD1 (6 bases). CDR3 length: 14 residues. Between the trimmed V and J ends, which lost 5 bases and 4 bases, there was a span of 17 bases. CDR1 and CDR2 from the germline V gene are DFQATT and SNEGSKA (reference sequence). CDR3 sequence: CSAGGQRGGYGYTS. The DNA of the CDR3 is TGCAGTGCTGGTGGACAGAGAGGGGGCTATGGCTACACCTCC.

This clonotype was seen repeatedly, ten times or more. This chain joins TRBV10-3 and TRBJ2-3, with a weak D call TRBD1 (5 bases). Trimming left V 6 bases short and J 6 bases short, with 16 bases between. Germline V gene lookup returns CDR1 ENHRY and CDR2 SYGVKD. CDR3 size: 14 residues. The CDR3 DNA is TGTGCCATCAGACCTGACAGTGGTGGGGATACGCAGTATTTT. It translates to CAIRPDSGGDTQYF.

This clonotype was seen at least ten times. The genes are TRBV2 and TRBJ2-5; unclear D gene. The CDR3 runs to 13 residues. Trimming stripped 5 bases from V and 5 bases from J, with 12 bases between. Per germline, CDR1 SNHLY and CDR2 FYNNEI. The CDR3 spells CASSRTGWETQYF. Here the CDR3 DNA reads TGTGCCAGCAGTAGAACCGGGTGGGAGACCCAGTACTTC.

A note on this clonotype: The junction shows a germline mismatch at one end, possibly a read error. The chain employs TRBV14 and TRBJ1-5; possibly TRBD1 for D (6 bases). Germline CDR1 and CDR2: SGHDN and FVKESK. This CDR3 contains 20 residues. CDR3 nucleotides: TGTGCCAGCAGCCGAGAAGGGACCACCTTTACCAGGGGAGTCGGTCAGCCTCAGCATTTT. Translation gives CASSREGTTFTRGVGQPQHF.

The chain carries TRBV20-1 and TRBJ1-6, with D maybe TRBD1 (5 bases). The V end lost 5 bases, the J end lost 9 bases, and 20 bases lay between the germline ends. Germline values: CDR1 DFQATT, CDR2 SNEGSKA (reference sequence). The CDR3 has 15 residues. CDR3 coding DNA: TGCAGTGCTCCAACGGTCGGGGGATTGGGTTCACCCCTCCACTTT. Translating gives CSAPTVGGLGSPLHF.

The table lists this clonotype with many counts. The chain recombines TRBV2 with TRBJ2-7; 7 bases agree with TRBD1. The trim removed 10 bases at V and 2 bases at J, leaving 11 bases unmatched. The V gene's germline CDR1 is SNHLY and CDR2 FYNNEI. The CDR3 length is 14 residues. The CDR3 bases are TGTGCCATCAAAGGGACAGACCAAACCTACGAGCAGTACTTC. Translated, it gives CAIKGTDQTYEQYF.

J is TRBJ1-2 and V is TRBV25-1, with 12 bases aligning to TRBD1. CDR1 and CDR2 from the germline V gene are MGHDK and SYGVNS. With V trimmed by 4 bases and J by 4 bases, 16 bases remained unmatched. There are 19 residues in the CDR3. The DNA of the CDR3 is TGTGCCAGCAGTGGGGGCCCTTTCTCCGGGACAGGGGGCGGCTATGGCTACACCTTC. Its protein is CASSGGPFSGTGGGYGYTF.

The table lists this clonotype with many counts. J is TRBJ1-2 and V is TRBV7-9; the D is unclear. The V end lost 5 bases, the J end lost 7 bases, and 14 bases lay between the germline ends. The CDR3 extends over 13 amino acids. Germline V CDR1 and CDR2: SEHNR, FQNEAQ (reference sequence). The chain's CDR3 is CASSLDAVAGYTF. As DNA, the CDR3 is TGTGCCAGCAGCCTGGATGCAGTAGCTGGCTACACCTTC.

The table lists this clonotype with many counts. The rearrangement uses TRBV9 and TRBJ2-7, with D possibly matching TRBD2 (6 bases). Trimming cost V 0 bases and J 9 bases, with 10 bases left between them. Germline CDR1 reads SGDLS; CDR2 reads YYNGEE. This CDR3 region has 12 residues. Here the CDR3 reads CASSVVRGPQYF. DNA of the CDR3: TGTGCCAGCAGCGTAGTGCGGGGACCGCAGTACTTC.

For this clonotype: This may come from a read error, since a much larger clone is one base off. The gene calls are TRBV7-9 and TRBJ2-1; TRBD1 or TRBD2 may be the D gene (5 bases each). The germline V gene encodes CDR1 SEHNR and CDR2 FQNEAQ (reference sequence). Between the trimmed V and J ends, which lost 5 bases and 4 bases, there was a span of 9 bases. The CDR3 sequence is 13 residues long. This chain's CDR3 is CASSGDGYNEQFF. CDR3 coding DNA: TGTGCCAGCAGCGGGGACGGGTACAATGAGCAGTTCTTC.

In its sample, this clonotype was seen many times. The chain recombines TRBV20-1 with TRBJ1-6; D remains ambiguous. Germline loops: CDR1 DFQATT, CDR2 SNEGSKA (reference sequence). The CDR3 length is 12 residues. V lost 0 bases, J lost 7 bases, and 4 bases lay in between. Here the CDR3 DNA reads TGCAGTGCTAGAGAGGGGAATTCACCCCTCCACTTT. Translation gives CSAREGNSPLHF.

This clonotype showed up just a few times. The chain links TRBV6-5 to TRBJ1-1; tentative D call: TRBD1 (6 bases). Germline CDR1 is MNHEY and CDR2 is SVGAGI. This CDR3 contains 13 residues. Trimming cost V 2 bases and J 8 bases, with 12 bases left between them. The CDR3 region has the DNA TGTGCCAGCAGTTACAACAGGGCCGGGGAAGCTTTCTTT. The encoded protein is CASSYNRAGEAFF.

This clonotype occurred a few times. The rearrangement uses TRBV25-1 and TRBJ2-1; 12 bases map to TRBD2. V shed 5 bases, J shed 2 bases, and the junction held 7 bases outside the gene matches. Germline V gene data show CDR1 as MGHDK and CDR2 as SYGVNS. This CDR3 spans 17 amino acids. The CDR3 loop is CASSYSGLAGTYNEQFF. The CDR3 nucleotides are TGTGCCAGCAGTTACTCCGGACTAGCGGGGACCTACAATGAGCAGTTCTTC.

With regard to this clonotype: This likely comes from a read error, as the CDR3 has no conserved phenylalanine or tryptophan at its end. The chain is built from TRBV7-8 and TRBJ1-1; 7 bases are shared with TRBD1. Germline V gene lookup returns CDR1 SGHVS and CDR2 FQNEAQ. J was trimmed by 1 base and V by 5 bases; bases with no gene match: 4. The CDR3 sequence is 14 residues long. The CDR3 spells CASSQGQQNTEAFS. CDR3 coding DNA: TGTGCCAGCAGCCAGGGACAGCAGAACACTGAAGCTTTCTCT.

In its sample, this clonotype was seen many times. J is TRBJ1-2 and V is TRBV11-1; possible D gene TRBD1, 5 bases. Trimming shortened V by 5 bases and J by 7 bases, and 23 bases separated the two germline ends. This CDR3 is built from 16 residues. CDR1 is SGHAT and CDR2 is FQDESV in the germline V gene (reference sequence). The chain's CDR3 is CASSPGGLPGPTGYTF. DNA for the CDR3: TGTGCCAGCAGCCCCGGAGGTTTGCCGGGACCGACTGGCTACACCTTC.

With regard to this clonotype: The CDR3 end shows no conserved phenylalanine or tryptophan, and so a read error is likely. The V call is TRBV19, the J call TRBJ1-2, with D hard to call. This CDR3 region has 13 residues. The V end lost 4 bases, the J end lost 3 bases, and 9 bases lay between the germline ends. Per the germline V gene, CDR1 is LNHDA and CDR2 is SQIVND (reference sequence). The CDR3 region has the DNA TGTGCCAGTAGTACGGGCACTGACTATGGCTACACCCTC. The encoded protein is CASSTGTDYGYTL.

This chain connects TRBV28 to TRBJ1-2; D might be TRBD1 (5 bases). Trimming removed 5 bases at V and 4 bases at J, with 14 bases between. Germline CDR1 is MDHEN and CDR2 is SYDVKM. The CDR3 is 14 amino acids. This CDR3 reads CASSPQTGLYGYTF. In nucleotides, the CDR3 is TGTGCCAGCAGTCCACAAACAGGTCTCTATGGCTACACCTTC.

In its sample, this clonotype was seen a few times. CDR3 in DNA: TGTGCCACCAGCGAAACCAGGACAGGGATGTCCTACGAGCAGTACTTC. Translating it yields CATSETRTGMSYEQYF. The V gene is TRBV15, the J gene TRBJ2-7, with TRBD1 identical over 8 bases. This CDR3 is built from 16 residues. CDR1 and CDR2 (germline): LNHNV, YYDKDF (reference sequence). V shed 5 bases and J 1 base; nucleotides not matched to a gene: 10.

The CDR3: CASSLVRGPQDTYEQYF. The CDR3 nucleotides read TGTGCCAGCAGCTTAGTCCGGGGCCCCCAGGATACCTACGAGCAGTACTTC. The chain employs TRBV11-2 and TRBJ2-7, with D tentatively TRBD1 or TRBD2 (5 bases each). CDR1 and CDR2 (germline): SGHAT, FQNNGV. This CDR3 region has 17 residues. Trimming removed 1 base from V and 2 bases from J, with 18 bases in between.